These 23 T cell receptor beta chains share one sample of origin, sequenced in a study of cytomegalovirus exposure and HLA in healthy donors. TCRdb keeps only in-frame clones here, not all; method: immunoSEQ multiplex PCR. In the table there are about 170,000 clones, approximately 86% of which are singletons. Sample: PBMCs. The receptors were sampled from a man between 18 and 35 years old in good health and CMV-seropositive.

The chain recombines TRBV6-5 with TRBJ1-6, with unresolved D. The germline V and J ends were trimmed by 0 bases and 6 bases, with 9 bases remaining between them. Per germline, CDR1 MNHEY and CDR2 SVGAGI. The CDR3 totals 15 residues. CDR3 DNA: TGTGCCAGCAGTTACTCTTTCAGATTTAATTCACCCCTCCACTTT. Its translation: CASSYSFRFNSPLHF.

This clone was seen only once. This chain links TRBV25-1 with TRBJ2-5; 12 nucleotides agree with TRBD2. The J call may be wrong; the DNA end is better matched by TRBJ2-7. The CDR3 length is 15 residues. CDR1 MGHDK and CDR2 SYGVNS come from the germline V gene. CDR3 in DNA: TGTGCCAGCAGTGAATATACGACTAGCGGGAGCGAGCAGTACTTC. Translated, it gives CASSEYTTSGSEQYF.

The chain is built from TRBV10-3 and TRBJ1-1; D possibly corresponds to TRBD1 (5 bases). Germline CDR1 is ENHRY and CDR2 is SYGVKD. V lost 10 bases and J lost 1, with 10 bases in between. The length of the CDR3 is 12 residues. The CDR3 nucleotides read TGTGCCACAGGACATCCGAACACTGAAGCTTTCTTT. Translating gives CATGHPNTEAFF.

This chain links TRBV2 with TRBJ2-6, with TRBD1 matching over 8 bases. Germline CDR1 reads SNHLY; CDR2 reads FYNNEI. After removal of 11 bases from V and 4 bases from J, the junction contained 13 bases not matched to a gene. CDR3 length equals 16 residues. CDR3 bases: TGTGCCGGGGGACAGGAGGCCTTGTCGGGGGCCAACGTCCTGACTTTC. Encoded protein: CAGGQEALSGANVLTF.

V gene TRBV9 combines with J gene TRBJ2-3, with D unresolved. The CDR3 loop spans 15 amino acids. The germline V gene encodes CDR1 SGDLS and CDR2 YYNGEE. Trimming removed 0 bases from V and 5 bases from J, with 13 bases in between. DNA for the CDR3: TGTGCCAGCAGCGTAGGCAATATACCGGGAGATACGCAGTATTTT. Encoded protein: CASSVGNIPGDTQYF.

This clone was seen just once. V gene TRBV11-3 combines with J gene TRBJ2-5; perhaps TRBD1 as D (5 bases). The length of the CDR3 is 13 residues. CDR1 is SGHNT and CDR2 is YENEEA in the germline V gene. The V end lost 9 bases, the J end lost 4 bases, and 15 bases lay between the germline ends. CDR3 DNA: TGTGCCAGTGGACATGGGCCTGGAGAGACCCAGTACTTC. This codes for CASGHGPGETQYF.

This clone was seen at least ten times. The chain uses TRBV6-4 and TRBJ2-1; D is perhaps TRBD2 (7 bases). This CDR3 spans 12 amino acids. V shed 6 bases and J shed 9 bases, with 12 bases lying between them. Germline assignment: CDR1 MRHNA and CDR2 SNTAGT. CDR3 nucleotides: TGTGCCAGCAGCCCGGGGGGCCTTGAGCAGTTCTTC. Translated, it gives CASSPGGLEQFF.

The DNA of the CDR3 is TGTGCCAGCAGTTTGTCTTATAACACTGAAGCTTTCTTT. Amino acids: CASSLSYNTEAFF. This rearrangement joins TRBV28 to TRBJ1-1, with D uncertain. This CDR3 has 13 amino acids. V lost 3 bases and J lost 2, with 7 bases in between. CDR1 is MDHEN, CDR2 SYDVKM, per germline.

The V call is TRBV21-1, the J call TRBJ1-1; TRBD1 is the table's D call and was not checked against the DNA. TRBV21-1 is described as a pseudogene. CDR3 length: 17 residues. Here the CDR3 DNA reads TGTGCCAGCAGCAATCAGGGGGGACCCGGGGGGAACACTGAAGCTTTCTTT. As protein: CASSNQGGPGGNTEAFF.

DNA of the CDR3: TGCGCCAGCAGCCAATCCGGAGTCGGCATGAACACTGAAGCTTTCTTT. This sequence encodes CASSQSGVGMNTEAFF. The chain joins TRBV4-1 to TRBJ1-1; D call uncertain. The V gene lost 2 bases and the J gene lost 0 bases, with 13 bases spanning the gap. The CDR3 sequence is 16 residues long. Per the germline V gene, CDR1 is MGHRA and CDR2 is YSYEKL.

The chain couples TRBV4-2 to TRBJ2-1; D remains ambiguous. V lost 8 bases, J lost 4 bases, and 18 bases lay in between. Germline V gene data show CDR1 as LGHNA and CDR2 as YNFKEQ. The CDR3 loop spans 15 amino acids. DNA of the CDR3: TGTGCCAGCGCGGCGGCAGAATACACTTACAATGAGCAGTTCTTC. The encoded protein is CASAAAEYTYNEQFF.

The rearrangement uses TRBV7-9 and TRBJ2-3, with D perhaps matching TRBD2 (7 bases). The length of the CDR3 is 16 residues. Between the trimmed V and J ends, which lost 7 bases and 3 bases, there was a span of 20 bases. Germline V gene lookup returns CDR1 SEHNR and CDR2 FQNEAQ (reference sequence). The CDR3 nucleotides read TGTGCCAGCACTCCCGTCCGGGGAGGGACAACAGATACGCAGTATTTT. This encodes CASTPVRGGTTDTQYF.

This clone came up once. The gene calls are TRBV2 and TRBJ2-5; 12 bases agree with TRBD1. Germline values: CDR1 SNHLY, CDR2 FYNNEI. The CDR3 is 14 amino acids. V trimming: 7 bases; J trimming: 3 bases; junction bases outside the gene matches: 3. DNA for the CDR3: TGTGCCAGCAAGGGACAGGGGGCCGAAGAGACCCAGTACTTC. Encoded protein: CASKGQGAEETQYF. Using reference TRBV2 and TRBJ2-5 for the parts outside the CDR3, the full variable domain is EPEVTQTPSHQVTQMGQEVILRCVPISNHLYFYWYRQILGQKVEFLVSFYNNEISEKSEIFDDQFSVERPDGSNFTLKIRSTKLEDSAMYFCASKGQGAEETQYFGPGTRLLVL.

The chain uses TRBV7-2 and TRBJ2-7; 9 bases fit TRBD2. The CDR3 sequence is 14 residues long. CDR1 and CDR2 (germline): SGHTA, FQGNSA. The CDR3 loop is CASLSGAGGYEQYF. CDR3 bases: TGTGCATCATTAAGCGGAGCGGGGGGATACGAGCAGTACTTC.

Only one count was recorded for this clone. The rearrangement uses TRBV30 and TRBJ1-2; no reliable D call. Germline V CDR1 and CDR2: GTSNPN, SVGIG (reference sequence). This CDR3 is 11 amino acids long. V dropped 4 bases and J dropped 6 bases, with 9 bases sitting between them. The CDR3 loop reads CAWTSPDGYTF. In nucleotides, the CDR3 is TGTGCCTGGACCTCCCCGGATGGCTACACCTTC.

This clone has a handful of counts. Here the CDR3 reads CASSQEPPAVGEQFF. The DNA for the CDR3 is TGCGCCAGCAGCCAAGAACCCCCGGCGGTTGGGGAGCAGTTCTTC. The chain employs TRBV4-1 and TRBJ2-1, with D unresolved. CDR3 length: 15 amino acids. The germline gives CDR1 MGHRA, CDR2 YSYEKL. The germline V and J ends were trimmed by 0 bases and 10 bases, with 16 bases remaining between them.

The gene calls are TRBV7-3 and TRBJ2-4; TRBD1 aligns across 7 bases. Germline CDR1 and CDR2: SGHTA and FQGTGA. CDR3 size: 15 residues. Germline trimming cut 5 bases from V and 2 bases from J; bases unmatched to any gene: 6. The CDR3 here is CASSETGQSKNIQYF. In DNA form, the CDR3 reads TGTGCCAGCAGCGAAACGGGACAGTCCAAAAACATTCAGTACTTC.

This chain uses TRBV11-2 with TRBJ2-1; 7 positions match TRBD2. The CDR3 contains 15 residues. The germline V gene has CDR1 SGHAT and CDR2 FQNNGV. V lost 5 bases, J lost 5 bases, and 9 bases stayed unmatched. CDR3: CASSTPGLKDNEQFF. CDR3 DNA: TGTGCCAGCAGCACCCCGGGACTAAAGGACAATGAGCAGTTCTTC.

This clone occurred once. The gene calls are TRBV7-2 and TRBJ2-3; possible D gene TRBD2, 6 bases. V lost 5 bases and J lost 9, with 15 bases in between. The CDR3 is 13 amino acids. The germline gives CDR1 SGHTA, CDR2 FQGNSA. The CDR3 here is CASSPDGRGTQYF. Written as DNA, the CDR3 is TGTGCCAGCAGCCCAGACGGGAGAGGCACGCAGTATTTT.

The gene calls are TRBV4-2 and TRBJ2-2; 7 bases fit TRBD1. V lost 2 bases and J lost 6; bases outside the gene matches: 6. Germline V lookup: CDR1 LGHNA, CDR2 YNFKEQ. This CDR3 contains 15 residues. CDR3 coding DNA: TGTGCCAGCAGCCAACTTTCGGGGACAGCCGGGGAGCTGTTTTTT. Its translation is CASSQLSGTAGELFF.

This chain uses TRBV25-1 with TRBJ1-1, with D maybe TRBD1 (5 bases). Germline CDR1 MGHDK, CDR2 SYGVNS. V lost 3 bases, J lost 10 bases, and 9 bases lay in between. The CDR3 spans 11 residues. The CDR3 region has the DNA TGTGCCAGCAGTGACAGGGTCGGAGCTTTCTTT. Protein product: CASSDRVGAFF.

The rearrangement joins TRBV7-8 to TRBJ2-3; D may be TRBD2 (7 bases). CDR3 length: 18 residues. With 1 base removed from V and 10 bases from J, the gap between germline ends came to 27 bases. Germline loops: CDR1 SGHVS, CDR2 FQNEAQ. CDR3 in DNA: TGTGCCAGCAGCTTAGGTAGGGGCGGAGGAGCGGGACCAGGGGCGCAGTATTTT. Its protein is CASSLGRGGGAGPGAQYF. The variable domain in full, with the rest retrieved from reference TRBV7-8 and TRBJ2-3, is GAGVSQSPRYKVAKRGQDVALRCDPISGHVSLFWYQQALGQGPEFLTYFQNEAQLDKSGLPSDRFFAERPEGSVSTLKIQRTQQEDSAVYLCASSLGRGGGAGPGAQYFGPGTRLTVL.

This clone was seen a few times. The chain uses TRBV5-1 and TRBJ2-2, with 9 nucleotides matching TRBD2. V shed 4 bases, J shed 6 bases, and the junction held 7 bases outside the gene matches. This CDR3 region has 15 residues. CDR1 and CDR2 (germline): SGHRS, YFSETQ. CDR3 amino acids: CASSLLAGVAGELFF. The DNA of the CDR3 is TGCGCCAGCAGCCTATTAGCGGGAGTGGCCGGGGAGCTGTTTTTT.